This T cell receptor (beta chain) emerged from a study of blood T cell repertoires in COVID-19. Overall study: Nucleic acid was either cDNA or gDNA, and it came from T cells, B-cell-depleted T cells, or PBMCs.

This clone has a single count. Germline V gene data show CDR1 as SGHRS and CDR2 as YFSETQ. CDR3 length: 15 amino acids. Trimming removed 0 bases from V and 8 bases from J, with 12 bases in between. Original handling: Reference gene primers were amplified, and this amplification served to estimate nucleated cell counts. Assay: immunoSEQ multiplex PCR; the TCRdb copy retains only in-frame clones and omits some. V and J calls and clone size are as listed in that table; D and trimming were resolved from the DNA. In the table there are around 270,000 clones, about 86% of which are singletons. The sequence derives from a man between 25 and 39 years old with active or convalescent COVID-19. This chain connects TRBV5-1 to TRBJ1-6; D gene uncertain. Sequences were obtained from peripheral blood. CDR3: CASSLASDLDSPLHF. CDR3 DNA sequence: TGCGCCAGCAGCTTGGCTTCTGACTTGGATTCACCCCTCCACTTT.